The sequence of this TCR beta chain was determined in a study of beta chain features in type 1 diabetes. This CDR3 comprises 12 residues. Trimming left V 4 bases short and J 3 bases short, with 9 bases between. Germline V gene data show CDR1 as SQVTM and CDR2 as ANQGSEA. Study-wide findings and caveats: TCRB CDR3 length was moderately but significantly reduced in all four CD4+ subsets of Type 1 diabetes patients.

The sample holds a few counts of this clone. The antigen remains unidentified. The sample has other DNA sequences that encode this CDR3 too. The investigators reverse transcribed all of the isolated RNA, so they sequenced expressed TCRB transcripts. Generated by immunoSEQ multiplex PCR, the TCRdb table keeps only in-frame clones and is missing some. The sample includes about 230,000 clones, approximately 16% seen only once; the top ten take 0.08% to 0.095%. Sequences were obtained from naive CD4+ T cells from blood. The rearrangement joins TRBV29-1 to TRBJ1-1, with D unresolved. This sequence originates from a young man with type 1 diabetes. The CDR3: CSVGRGDTEAFF. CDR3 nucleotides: TGCAGCGTTGGCCGGGGTGACACTGAAGCTTTCTTT. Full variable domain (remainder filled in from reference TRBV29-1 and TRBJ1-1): SAVISQKPSRDICQRGTSLTIQCQVDSQVTMMFWYRQQPGQSLTLIATANQGSEATYESGFVIDKFPISRPNLTFSTLTVSNMSPEDSSIYLCSVGRGDTEAFFGQGTRLTVV.